This T cell receptor (beta chain) comes out of a study of blood T cell repertoires in COVID-19. Study-level information: COVID-19 samples collected from the United States, Italy and Spain covered acute and convalescent phases. PBMCs, B-cell-depleted T cells, or T cells were the source of the cDNA or gDNA that made up the material.

Trimming pared 8 bases from V and 7 bases from J, leaving 12 bases between. The CDR3 has 13 residues. Looked up from germline, CDR1 is LNHDA and CDR2 is SQIVND (reference sequence). In the original analysis: How many nucleated cells were present was estimated from reference gene primer amplification. Sequencing was performed with immunoSEQ multiplex PCR; in TCRdb, only in-frame clones are kept and a portion is missing. That table is the source of V, J and clone size, and D and trimming were worked out from the DNA. The table has some 150,000 clones, around 83% seen once; the top ten hold around 7.2%.

This sequence joins TRBV19 and TRBJ1-6; D not certain. Material for sequencing was peripheral blood. The sequence was collected from a woman aged 45-60 years in a cohort sampled during active or convalescent COVID-19. The CDR3 sequence is CASSSRGNSPLHF. In DNA form, the CDR3 reads TGTGCCAGTTCTTCCCGGGGAAATTCACCCCTCCACTTT.